The rows below give T cell receptor beta chains drawn from one sample of a study of blood T cell repertoires in COVID-19. This table comes from immunoSEQ multiplex PCR, and its TCRdb copy is limited to in-frame clones, with some not included. The profile shows 150,000 to 200,000 clones, about 88% of them singletons. Sequencing used peripheral blood. The receptors derive from an elderly woman with COVID-19, enrolled during active disease. Both conserved end residues are part of each CDR3. A D gene is named only where the DNA matches it firmly. Clone size appears in some rows only: once, few, many, or a class for an expanded clone.

abundance	v_gene	j_gene	d_gene	CDR3aa	CDR3nt
.	TRBV7-2	TRBJ2-1	.	CASSLEIWGDEQFF	TGTGCCAGCAGCTTAGAGATATGGGGGGATGAGCAGTTCTTC
once	TRBV3-1/TRBV3-2	TRBJ2-3	.	CASSQVSDTQYF	TGTGCCAGCAGCCAAGTCTCAGATACGCAGTATTTT
.	TRBV19	TRBJ2-1	TRBD1	CASSATGQGFGDEQFF	TGTGCCAGTAGTGCCACGGGACAGGGGTTTGGTGATGAGCAGTTCTTC
.	TRBV7-2	TRBJ1-1	.	CASSPHLVQGNTEAFF	TGTGCCAGCAGCCCCCACCTGGTACAGGGGAACACTGAAGCTTTCTTT
.	TRBV19	TRBJ1-1	.	CASSVMLGIRAFF	TGTGCCAGTAGTGTCATGCTTGGAATCAGGGCTTTCTTT
few	TRBV7-2	TRBJ1-2	.	CASSPSFGNYGYTF	TGTGCCAGCAGCCCGTCGTTTGGCAACTATGGCTACACCTTC
.	TRBV6-6	TRBJ1-6	.	CASRRGLIDSPLHF	TGTGCCAGCAGAAGGGGTTTGATTGATTCACCCCTCCACTTT
.	TRBV7-9	TRBJ1-6	.	CASSVQGLRNSPLHF	TGTGCCAGCAGCGTCCAGGGGTTACGGAATTCACCCCTCCACTTT
.	TRBV7-2	TRBJ1-6	.	CASSFMGNLNSPLHF	TGTGCCAGCAGCTTTATGGGCAATTTGAATTCACCCCTCCACTTT
once	TRBV21-1	TRBJ1-1	.	CASSPQERFEAFF	TGTGCCAGCAGCCCCCAGGAAAGGTTTGAAGCTTTCTTT
.	TRBV5-1	TRBJ2-1	TRBD2	CASSAGLAGGRYNEQFF	TGCGCCAGCAGCGCTGGACTAGCGGGAGGTCGCTACAATGAGCAGTTCTTC
once	TRBV15	TRBJ2-7	TRBD1	CATSRPNRDRAYEQYF	TGTGCCACCAGCAGACCCAATCGGGACAGGGCCTACGAGCAGTACTTC
.	TRBV18	TRBJ1-1	TRBD1	CASSQRQGTNEAFF	TGTGCCAGCTCACAGAGACAGGGAACCAATGAAGCTTTCTTT
.	TRBV2	TRBJ2-4	.	CASSEAMDFPKNIQYF	TGTGCCAGCAGTGAAGCCATGGACTTTCCCAAAAACATTCAGTACTTC
once	TRBV20-1	TRBJ1-2	.	CSASSGPRGGYTF	TGCAGTGCTAGTTCGGGTCCCCGCGGAGGCTACACCTTC
.	TRBV6-5	TRBJ1-6	TRBD1	CASSTNRGNSPLHF	TGTGCCAGCAGCACAAACAGGGGCAATTCACCCCTCCACTTT
.	TRBV29-1	TRBJ1-2	TRBD1	CSVEPTGGDGYTF	TGCAGCGTCGAACCTACAGGGGGAGATGGCTACACCTTC
.	TRBV6-1	TRBJ1-6	.	CASSEKSYSSYNSPLHF	TGTGCCAGCAGTGAAAAGAGTTATTCCTCCTATAATTCACCCCTCCACTTT
.	TRBV19	TRBJ1-2	.	CASSLEADYGYTF	TGTGCCAGTTCACTGGAGGCGGACTATGGCTACACCTTC
.	TRBV7-6	TRBJ1-2	.	CASSLGSWYTF	TGTGCCAGCAGCCTAGGAAGCTGGTACACCTTC
.	TRBV27	TRBJ2-1	TRBD2	CASSLNVMREGYNEQFF	TGTGCCAGCAGTTTAAACGTAATGCGGGAGGGCTACAATGAGCAGTTCTTC
.	TRBV27	TRBJ1-6	TRBD1	CASRQGVGPLHF	TGTGCCAGCCGACAGGGTGTTGGCCCCCTCCACTTT
.	TRBV10-3	TRBJ1-1	.	CAISPRGVTEAFF	TGTGCCATCAGTCCCAGGGGAGTGACTGAAGCTTTCTTT
once	TRBV18	TRBJ2-7	TRBD2	CASSPPGLASYEQYF	TGTGCCAGCTCACCTCCGGGACTAGCCTCCTACGAGCAGTACTTC
.	TRBV6-5	TRBJ1-1	.	CASSSPQGNTEAFF	TGTGCCAGCAGTTCCCCACAGGGAAACACTGAAGCTTTCTTT
.	TRBV28	TRBJ1-5	.	CASRTTVQPQHF	TGTGCCAGCAGGACGACAGTTCAGCCCCAGCATTTT
.	TRBV12-3/TRBV12-4	TRBJ2-3	.	CASSLSRDTQYF	TGTGCCAGCAGTTTATCTCGGGATACGCAGTATTTT
.	TRBV7-9	TRBJ2-2	.	CASRQGNTGELFF	TGTGCCAGCAGACAGGGTAACACCGGGGAGCTGTTTTTT
few	TRBV28	TRBJ1-5	TRBD1	CASSQTGEDQPQHF	TGTGCCAGCAGCCAGACAGGGGAGGATCAGCCCCAGCATTTT
.	TRBV2	TRBJ2-7	TRBD1	CASSDRGRMGYEQYF	TGTGCCAGCAGTGACAGGGGGCGAATGGGCTACGAGCAGTACTTC
few	TRBV11-2	TRBJ1-4	.	CASSLDPRGVGEKLFF	TGTGCCAGCAGCTTAGACCCTCGCGGGGTTGGAGAAAAACTGTTTTTT
.	TRBV29-1	TRBJ1-1	TRBD1	CSGIRGGFMNTEAFF	TGCAGCGGCATCAGAGGGGGCTTTATGAACACTGAAGCTTTCTTT
.	TRBV27	TRBJ2-3	.	CASSLGLSGDISTDTQYF	TGTGCCAGCAGTTTAGGGTTGAGCGGGGACATCAGTACAGATACGCAGTATTTT
.	TRBV2	TRBJ1-1	TRBD1	CASSDRTGRYTEAFF	TGTGCCAGCAGTGATCGGACAGGGCGGTACACTGAAGCTTTCTTT
.	TRBV5-4	TRBJ2-7	TRBD2	CASSLYRGGEQYF	TGTGCCAGCAGCTTGTACCGGGGGGGGGAGCAGTACTTC
.	TRBV19	TRBJ1-6	.	CASSISWAENNSPLHF	TGTGCCAGTAGTATCTCTTGGGCAGAAAATAATTCACCCCTCCACTTT
few	TRBV19	TRBJ1-2	.	CASTHTSYGYTF	TGTGCCAGTACACACACGTCCTATGGCTACACCTTC
.	TRBV5-1	TRBJ2-1	TRBD1	CASSWEPGQGTNEQFF	TGCGCCAGCAGCTGGGAACCGGGACAGGGAACCAATGAGCAGTTCTTC
.	TRBV12-3/TRBV12-4	TRBJ1-4	.	CASSLQGREKLFF	TGTGCCAGCAGTTTACAGGGGCGCGAAAAACTGTTTTTT
once	TRBV6-4	TRBJ2-2	TRBD2	CASSDRLAETITGELFF	TGTGCCAGCAGTGACCGACTAGCAGAAACTATCACCGGGGAGCTGTTTTTT
once	TRBV15	TRBJ2-3	TRBD1	CATSRGRQGGEDTQYF	TGTGCCACCAGCAGAGGAAGACAGGGGGGAGAGGATACGCAGTATTTT
.	TRBV28	TRBJ2-7	.	CASISRENYEQYF	TGTGCCAGCATTAGCAGGGAAAACTACGAGCAGTACTTC
.	TRBV6-5	TRBJ1-1	.	CASTNLRGARTEAFF	TGTGCCAGCACCAATCTCCGGGGGGCCCGCACTGAAGCTTTCTTT
.	TRBV3-1/TRBV3-2	TRBJ1-1	.	CASTVSGGLTEAFF	TGTGCCAGCACCGTGTCCGGGGGGCTCACTGAAGCTTTCTTT
.	TRBV27	TRBJ1-2	.	CASSHEGYYGYTF	TGTGCCAGCAGTCATGAGGGTTACTATGGCTACACCTTC
.	TRBV12-3/TRBV12-4	TRBJ2-3	TRBD2	CASSLGGRDTQYF	TGTGCCAGCAGTTTAGGCGGGAGGGATACGCAGTATTTT
few	TRBV15	TRBJ2-1	TRBD1	CATRPGTASLSSRYNEQFF	TGTGCCACCAGACCCGGGACAGCTTCTCTTTCTAGCCGGTACAATGAGCAGTTCTTC
.	TRBV4-3	TRBJ1-5	.	CASSQVQGGNQPQHF	TGCGCCAGCAGCCAAGTACAGGGTGGCAATCAGCCCCAGCATTTT
.	TRBV5-1	TRBJ1-6	TRBD1	CASSLETGDRGSPLHF	TGCGCCAGCAGCTTGGAGACAGGGGATAGAGGCTCACCCCTCCACTTT